This TCR beta chain was recorded in a study of cytomegalovirus exposure and HLA in healthy donors. General observations from the study: In a later analysis, parvovirus B19, influenza, CMV and Epstein-Barr virus appeared linked to several top co-occurrence clusters.

Germline V CDR1 and CDR2: MNHNS, SASEGT. This CDR3 region has 16 residues. Losses at the gene ends were 3 bases for V and 7 bases for J; bases not matched to a gene: 11. Worth noting for this clone: Its antigen is as yet unknown.

The PCR contained 60 Vbeta and 13 Jbeta primers. Libraries were prepared by immunoSEQ multiplex PCR; TCRdb keeps only in-frame clonotypes and omits some of them. The table lists around 210,000 clones. This receptor was taken from a woman in her twenties or thirties in good health and CMV-seropositive. Specimen: PBMCs. The V and J genes are TRBV6-1 and TRBJ1-5; 8 bases are a match to TRBD1. CDR3 coding DNA: TGTGCCAGCAGTGAGTCGCGACAGGGGAAAGGGCAGCCCCAGCATTTT. Its translation: CASSESRQGKGQPQHF.